This TCR beta chain appears in the sequencing data of a study of shared clonotypes between healthy human individuals. Turning to the study itself: CD4 naive and memory got three plates each, CD8 naive two, CD8 memory one. Findings of the study overall: Clonotypes that were shared across a few donors made up approximately 5.1% of naive CD4 clonotypes.

With regard to this clone: Its specificity is unknown.

The repertoire was sequenced with immunoSEQ multiplex PCR; TCRdb's copy has only in-frame clones and lacks some. The sample records some 2,500,000 clones, about nine tenths being singletons. V gave up 6 bases and J gave up 0 bases, with 5 bases separating them. The length of the CDR3 is 11 residues. The germline CDR1 and CDR2 sequences are DFQATT and SNEGSKA (reference sequence). The chain joins TRBV20-1 to TRBJ1-2; unclear D gene. The receptor was isolated from a man aged 18 to 30 in good health. Some clones in this sample may be carry-over from other donors' samples. The sample was naive CD4+ T cells from PBMCs. Subset: CD45RA+ positively selected. The CDR3 loop is CSAASNYGYTF. CDR3 DNA sequence: TGCAGTGCCGCGTCTAACTATGGCTACACCTTC.